The clone carrying this T cell receptor beta chain was seen a handful of times. Germline V gene lookup returns CDR1 SGHTA and CDR2 FQGNSA. V dropped 8 bases and J dropped 3; count of bases not matched to a gene: 7. The CDR3 runs 16 residues. This sample was taken from a study of cytomegalovirus exposure and HLA in healthy donors. Both 60 Vbeta primers and 13 Jbeta primers went into the PCR. Libraries were prepared by immunoSEQ multiplex PCR; TCRdb keeps only in-frame clonotypes and omits some of them. The sample lists some 100,000 clones; around 84% were seen once. The sequence came from a woman aged 18-29 years in good health and CMV-seronegative. Material: PBMCs. The rearrangement uses TRBV7-2 and TRBJ2-6; 10 bases fit TRBD1. The CDR3, as DNA: TGTGCCAGCCGGGACAGGGGTGGTCATGGGGCCAACGTCCTGACTTTC. Its protein is CASRDRGGHGANVLTF.